Each of the 13 T cell receptor beta chains below was sequenced from the same sample in a study of cytomegalovirus exposure and HLA in healthy donors. The PCR ran on 60 Vbeta and 13 Jbeta primers. Here immunoSEQ multiplex PCR was the method, and the copy in TCRdb shows in-frame clones only, minus some. The sample holds roughly 150,000 clones, approximately 80% seen once. The specimen sequenced was PBMCs. These receptors came from a woman aged 40 to 49 in good health and CMV-seropositive.

This clone was detected a few times. The rearrangement links TRBV28 to TRBJ1-1; D is unresolved. The germline V and J ends were trimmed by 10 bases and 4 bases, with 13 bases remaining between them. The CDR3 covers 12 residues. Germline CDR1 is MDHEN and CDR2 is SYDVKM. This CDR3 reads CAMTGVFTEAFF. The CDR3 bases are TGTGCCATGACCGGGGTCTTCACTGAAGCTTTCTTT.

The V call is TRBV9, the J call TRBJ2-2; possibly TRBD1 for D (5 bases). The V gene lost 0 bases and the J gene lost 3 bases, with 18 bases spanning the gap. In germline, CDR1 is SGDLS, CDR2 YYNGEE. The CDR3 covers 18 residues. Written as DNA, the CDR3 is TGTGCCAGCAGCGTAGAAGCAGGGTTGGATCCAGACACCGGGGAGCTGTTTTTT. This encodes CASSVEAGLDPDTGELFF. The variable domain in full, completed from reference TRBV9 and TRBJ2-2, reads DSGVTQTPKHLITATGQRVTLRCSPRSGDLSVYWYQQSLDQGLQFLIQYYNGEERAKGNILERFSAQQFPDLHSELNLSSLELGDSALYFCASSVEAGLDPDTGELFFGEGSRLTVL.

The chain employs TRBV5-4 and TRBJ1-3, with D hard to call. Trimming pared 3 bases from V and 0 bases from J, leaving 10 bases between. CDR1 and CDR2 (germline): SGHNT, YYREEE (reference sequence). The CDR3 is 15 residues long. The CDR3 region has the DNA TGTGCCAGCAGCTCTGACACCTACTCTGGAAACACCATATATTTT. It translates to CASSSDTYSGNTIYF.

This chain connects TRBV5-6 to TRBJ2-6; 10 bases line up with TRBD1. The germline V gene has CDR1 SGHDT and CDR2 YYEEEE. The CDR3 runs to 19 residues. The V gene end was trimmed by 1 base and the J gene end by 1 base; junction bases not matched to a gene: 8. The CDR3 DNA reads as TGTGCCAGCAGCTTGACCCGGGACAGGGGTCTTTCTGGGGCCAACGTCCTGACTTTC. This translates into CASSLTRDRGLSGANVLTF.

The chain joins TRBV9 to TRBJ1-4, with 9 nucleotides matching TRBD1. Germline V gene data show CDR1 as SGDLS and CDR2 as YYNGEE. The CDR3 covers 15 residues. The junction had 5 bases not matched to a gene; V was cut back by 4 bases and J by 4 bases. CDR3: CASSRGQGDNEKLFF. The CDR3 coding sequence is TGTGCCAGCAGCAGGGGACAGGGTGATAATGAAAAACTGTTTTTT.

The rearrangement joins TRBV2 to TRBJ2-5, with D possibly TRBD2 on 5 matching bases. Germline values: CDR1 SNHLY, CDR2 FYNNEI. The CDR3 is made up of 12 amino acids. Deletions cut 6 bases from V and 5 bases from J, with 10 bases between. CDR3 loop: CASRRASETQYF. CDR3 bases: TGTGCCAGCAGGAGGGCCTCGGAGACCCAGTACTTC.

The V gene is TRBV7-2, the J gene TRBJ2-3; a possible D gene is TRBD2 (5 bases). The CDR3 runs to 14 residues. Trimming took 2 bases from V and 2 from J, leaving 8 bases between them. Germline V gene lookup returns CDR1 SGHTA and CDR2 FQGNSA. This chain's CDR3 is CASSLTGSTDTQYF. The CDR3 DNA reads as TGTGCCAGCAGCTTAACGGGGTCCACAGATACGCAGTATTTT.

This clone showed up just a few times. At one boundary the junction diverges from the germline segment, which might be a read error. The CDR3 protein is CASSGSGANGLTF. CDR3 in DNA: TGCGCCAGCAGTGGCTCTGGGGCCAACGGCCTGACTTTC. The chain has TRBV10-1 and TRBJ2-6, with a tentative D call TRBD1 (5 bases). Germline V lookup: CDR1 WNHNN, CDR2 SYGVQD (reference sequence). The CDR3 is 13 residues long.

This chain connects TRBV6-1 to TRBJ1-3, with D maybe TRBD1 (5 bases). Germline V gene sequence: CDR1 MNHNS, CDR2 SASEGT. Trimming pared 6 bases from V and 4 bases from J, leaving 16 bases between. This CDR3 region has 15 residues. CDR3 region: CASRYGGGTGNTIYF. CDR3 nucleotides: TGTGCCAGCAGATATGGAGGAGGGACGGGAAACACCATATATTTT.

The rearrangement uses TRBV29-1 and TRBJ2-2; D is perhaps TRBD2 (6 bases). V was cut by 7 bases and J by 6 bases, with 12 bases left in between. The germline V gene encodes CDR1 SQVTM and CDR2 ANQGSEA. The CDR3 is made up of 12 amino acids. CDR3 coding DNA: TGCAGCGCCCATGGAGGGGCCGGGGAGCTGTTTTTT. Its protein product is CSAHGGAGELFF.

The chain links TRBV7-6 to TRBJ1-5; 12 positions agree with TRBD1. This CDR3 region has 14 residues. The J segment lost 10 bases and the V segment lost 5 bases, leaving 6 bases of the junction unmatched. CDR1 and CDR2 (germline): SGHVS, FNYEAQ. The chain's CDR3 is CASSPRDRGQPQHF. Written as DNA, the CDR3 is TGTGCCAGCAGCCCCCGGGACAGGGGGCAACCCCAGCATTTT.

This chain uses TRBV11-2 with TRBJ1-1, with 7 positions matching TRBD1. CDR1 SGHAT and CDR2 FQNNGV come from the germline V gene. The trim removed 4 bases at V and 13 bases at J, leaving 12 bases unmatched. This CDR3 is 13 amino acids long. CDR3 region: CASSSVFRGEVFF. The CDR3 bases are TGTGCCAGCAGCTCCGTATTCAGGGGGGAGGTTTTCTTT.

This clone was seen only once. CDR3 bases: TGTGCCAGCAGCCCTCAAAAGGGGCAAGCCTACCATGGCTACACCTTC. Protein product: CASSPQKGQAYHGYTF. V is TRBV7-2 and J is TRBJ1-2; possibly TRBD1 for D (5 bases). V was clipped by 5 bases and J by 6 bases, with 22 bases between them. CDR1 and CDR2 from the germline V gene are SGHTA and FQGNSA. The CDR3 consists of 16 residues.